The 23 T cell receptor beta chains below all came from one sample that was sequenced in a study of T cells in localized non-small cell lung cancer. Data came from immunoSEQ multiplex PCR; TCRdb stores just in-frame clones and leaves some out. The table records 100,000 to 150,000 clones, 70% to 90% of them present only once. Sequenced here: peripheral blood, sampled before any cancer treatment. The receptor set was obtained from a female donor at least 60 years old with stage I lung adenocarcinoma.

This chain joins TRBV7-9 and TRBJ2-3, with D possibly TRBD1 on 6 matching bases. V lost 2 bases and J lost 0, with 9 bases in between. The CDR3 is 15 residues long. The germline V gene encodes CDR1 SEHNR and CDR2 FQNEAQ (reference sequence). CDR3 region: CASSLLTGSTDTQYF. CDR3 DNA sequence: TGTGCCAGCAGCTTACTGACAGGTAGCACAGATACGCAGTATTTT.

The rearrangement joins TRBV6-6 to TRBJ1-2; TRBD1 matches 7 bases. This CDR3 is built from 13 residues. Losses at the gene ends were 4 bases for V and 8 bases for J; bases not matched to a gene: 7. Germline V gives CDR1 MNHNY, CDR2 SVGAGI (reference sequence). CDR3 nucleotide sequence: TGTGCCAGCAGTTTACAGGGGATTACGGGCTACACCTTC. Its translation: CASSLQGITGYTF.

CDR3 DNA: TGTGCCAGAAGCTGCCGGGGCCCGTGGTGGGATTACAATGAGCAGTTCTTC. Amino acids: CARSCRGPWWDYNEQFF. This chain links TRBV5-3 with TRBJ2-1, with D perhaps TRBD1 or TRBD2 (5 bases each). TRBV5-3 is classed as an ORF, of uncertain function. V lost 3 bases and J lost 4, with 20 bases in between. This CDR3 has 17 residues.

This sequence joins TRBV30 and TRBJ2-1, with D maybe TRBD1 (5 bases). This CDR3 is built from 11 residues. The germline V and J ends were trimmed by 3 bases and 12 bases, with 12 bases remaining between them. The V gene's germline CDR1 is GTSNPN and CDR2 SVGIG (reference sequence). DNA of the CDR3: TGTGCCTGGAGCCCTGGACAACGGCAGTTCTTC. It codes for CAWSPGQRQFF. Combining the CDR3 with reference TRBV30 and TRBJ2-1 gives the whole variable domain SQTIHQWPATLVQPVGSPLSLECTVEGTSNPNLYWYRQAAGRGLQLLFYSVGIGQISSEVPQNLSASRPQDRQFILSSKKLLLSDSGFYLCAWSPGQRQFFGPGTRLTVL.

J is TRBJ2-3 and V is TRBV11-2, with D possibly being TRBD2 (5 bases). This CDR3 comprises 14 residues. Germline assignment: CDR1 SGHAT and CDR2 FQNNGV. V dropped 2 bases and J dropped 2 bases, with 8 bases sitting between them. The CDR3 region is CASSLSGNTDTQYF. CDR3 bases: TGTGCCAGCAGCTTATCCGGGAACACAGATACGCAGTATTTT. The full variable domain, with the rest looked up from reference TRBV11-2 and TRBJ2-3, is EAGVAQSPRYKIIEKRQSVAFWCNPISGHATLYWYQQILGQGPKLLIQFQNNGVVDDSQLPKDRFSAERLKGVDSTLKIQPAKLEDSAVYLCASSLSGNTDTQYFGPGTRLTVL.

The chain joins TRBV6-5 to TRBJ1-2, with TRBD1 identical over 8 bases. The junction had 2 bases not matched to a gene; V was cut back by 0 bases and J by 2 bases. Germline V lookup: CDR1 MNHEY, CDR2 SVGAGI. CDR3 length: 15 amino acids. Here the CDR3 reads CASSYSDRGNYGYTF. The DNA for the CDR3 is TGTGCCAGCAGTTACTCAGACAGGGGAAACTATGGCTACACCTTC.

The chain employs TRBV5-6 and TRBJ1-2, with D unresolved. Germline V gene data show CDR1 as SGHDT and CDR2 as YYEEEE. Deletions cut 2 bases from V and 1 base from J, with 9 bases between. The CDR3 covers 14 residues. The DNA of the CDR3 is TGTGCCAGCAGCTTAGGGCAGCTTAACTATGGCTACACCTTC. Its protein is CASSLGQLNYGYTF.

The chain employs TRBV6-6 and TRBJ2-7, with D perhaps being TRBD1 or TRBD2 (5 bases each). The germline gives CDR1 MNHNY, CDR2 SVGAGI (reference sequence). Trimming shortened V by 6 bases and J by 3 bases, and 18 bases separated the two germline ends. The length of the CDR3 is 15 residues. CDR3 coding DNA: TGTGCCAGCAGCCCCGGGGCGGTCCTAAGCTACGAGCAGTACTTC. As protein: CASSPGAVLSYEQYF.

The chain has TRBV25-1 and TRBJ2-7, with 7 bases lining up with TRBD2. Germline assignment: CDR1 MGHDK and CDR2 SYGVNS. The CDR3 runs to 12 residues. Unmatched junction bases numbered 5, after V lost 4 bases and J lost 8 bases. The CDR3 DNA reads as TGTGCCAGCAGTGCGCCCGGGAGGAAGCAGTACTTC. It yields the protein CASSAPGRKQYF.

The V and J genes are TRBV7-9 and TRBJ2-1, with 12 nucleotides matching TRBD2. CDR1 is SEHNR and CDR2 is FQNEAQ in the germline V gene (reference sequence). The CDR3 totals 17 residues. V gave up 2 bases and J gave up 5 bases; unmatched junction bases: 7. The CDR3 sequence is CASSLLAGGPVNNEQFF. CDR3 bases: TGTGCCAGCAGCTTACTAGCGGGAGGGCCAGTTAACAATGAGCAGTTCTTC.

The V call is TRBV9, the J call TRBJ2-5, with TRBD2 matching over 9 bases. This CDR3 spans 14 amino acids. The ends lost 2 bases at V and 3 bases at J; junction bases unmatched: 2. Germline V gives CDR1 SGDLS, CDR2 YYNGEE. For the CDR3, the DNA is TGTGCCAGCAGCGTGGGACTAGCCGAAGAGACCCAGTACTTC. Translating it yields CASSVGLAEETQYF.

V gene TRBV7-4 combines with J gene TRBJ2-1; D not certain. This CDR3 is built from 15 residues. V was shortened by 7 bases and J by 1 base, with 14 bases between the two germline ends. CDR1 and CDR2 (germline): SGHVT, SQSDAQ. CDR3 sequence: CASTRVERSYNEQFF. CDR3 in DNA: TGTGCCAGCACCCGCGTTGAAAGATCCTACAATGAGCAGTTCTTC.

The genes are TRBV11-2 and TRBJ1-3, with TRBD1 matching over 7 bases. V lost 5 bases to trimming and J lost 0 bases; unmatched junction nucleotides: 4. From germline, CDR1 is SGHAT and CDR2 FQNNGV. The CDR3 runs 15 residues. CDR3 bases: TGTGCCAGCAGCGGAGGGACAGCCTCTGGAAACACCATATATTTT. Protein: CASSGGTASGNTIYF.

The sample holds one count of this clone. The same CDR3 can be traced to other DNA sequences in this sample. The CDR3 DNA reads TGCGCCAGCAGCTTGGGGGGCGGAGAGACCCAGTACTTC. Protein sequence: CASSLGGGETQYF. The chain recombines TRBV5-1 with TRBJ2-5; D possibly corresponds to TRBD1 (5 bases). This CDR3 comprises 13 residues. The V end lost 0 bases, the J end lost 4 bases, and 7 bases lay between the germline ends. CDR1 and CDR2 from the germline V gene are SGHRS and YFSETQ.

The J gene is TRBJ2-1, the V gene TRBV6-6; the D gene is possibly TRBD2 (5 bases). The CDR3 spans 13 residues. Germline V gives CDR1 MNHNY, CDR2 SVGAGI (reference sequence). The V gene lost 2 bases and the J gene lost 9 bases, with 11 bases spanning the gap. CDR3 in amino acids: CASSYGEFGEQFF. The CDR3 nucleotides are TGTGCCAGCAGTTACGGGGAGTTTGGTGAGCAGTTCTTC.

This chain uses TRBV28 with TRBJ1-3; D gene ambiguous. The V and J ends lost 8 bases and 1 base respectively, with 6 bases between them. Germline CDR1 MDHEN, CDR2 SYDVKM. This CDR3 spans 12 amino acids. CDR3 sequence: CASRMSGNTIYF. CDR3 DNA: TGTGCCAGCCGCATGTCTGGAAACACCATATATTTT.

V and J are TRBV19 and TRBJ1-2; weak D call: TRBD1 (5 bases). The CDR3 has 12 residues. Deletions cut 6 bases from V and 8 bases from J, with 13 bases between. The germline V gene has CDR1 LNHDA and CDR2 SQIVND (reference sequence). CDR3 sequence reads: CASSRAGIGYTF. The CDR3 DNA reads TGTGCCAGTAGCAGGGCAGGGATCGGCTACACCTTC.

The chain has TRBV11-3 and TRBJ1-2; possibly TRBD1 for D (6 bases). The germline V gene encodes CDR1 SGHNT and CDR2 YENEEA. V gave up 8 bases and J gave up 4 bases, with 20 bases separating them. This CDR3 has 15 residues. The CDR3 loop reads CASWHWTAWAYGYTF. CDR3 DNA: TGTGCCAGCTGGCACTGGACAGCGTGGGCCTATGGCTACACCTTC.

This chain uses TRBV10-2 with TRBJ2-5; 11 bases match TRBD2. V gave up 8 bases and J gave up 4 bases; unmatched junction bases: 9. CDR1 and CDR2 (germline): WSHSY, SAAADI. The CDR3 runs 15 residues. The CDR3: CASSALAGGPETQYF. The CDR3 nucleotides are TGCGCCAGCTCCGCCCTAGCGGGAGGCCCAGAGACCCAGTACTTC.

This rearrangement joins TRBV14 to TRBJ2-3; no reliable D call. V gave up 1 base and J gave up 2 bases, with 4 bases separating them. CDR1 and CDR2 from the germline V gene are SGHDN and FVKESK. The CDR3 runs 13 residues. CDR3 sequence (DNA): TGTGCCAGCAGCCAAGCACTCACAGATACGCAGTATTTT. This codes for CASSQALTDTQYF.

The J gene is TRBJ2-5, the V gene TRBV30, with D perhaps TRBD2 (7 bases). Trimming removed 5 bases at V and 3 bases at J, with 13 bases between. The germline CDR1 and CDR2 sequences are GTSNPN and SVGIG (reference sequence). CDR3 size: 13 residues. The DNA for the CDR3 is TGTGCCTGGGCCCAGGGGAGGGAAGAGACCCAGTACTTC. This sequence encodes CAWAQGREETQYF.

The rearrangement joins TRBV11-2 to TRBJ2-1, with 7 bases that match TRBD2. With V trimmed by 3 bases and J by 10 bases, 12 bases remained unmatched. CDR3 length equals 15 residues. Germline V gives CDR1 SGHAT, CDR2 FQNNGV. Here the CDR3 DNA reads TGTGCCAGCAGCTTGGCCATCGGGACTATAAACGAGCAGTTCTTC. Translation: CASSLAIGTINEQFF.

The rearrangement links TRBV7-9 to TRBJ2-1; TRBD2 aligns across 8 bases. J gave up 9 bases and V 5 bases, and 9 bases lay outside the gene matches. The CDR3 extends over 14 amino acids. Per the germline V gene, CDR1 is SEHNR and CDR2 is FQNEAQ (reference sequence). The CDR3 here is CASSPRGGSGEQFF. For the CDR3, the DNA is TGTGCCAGCAGCCCCCGGGGGGGTAGCGGTGAGCAGTTCTTC.